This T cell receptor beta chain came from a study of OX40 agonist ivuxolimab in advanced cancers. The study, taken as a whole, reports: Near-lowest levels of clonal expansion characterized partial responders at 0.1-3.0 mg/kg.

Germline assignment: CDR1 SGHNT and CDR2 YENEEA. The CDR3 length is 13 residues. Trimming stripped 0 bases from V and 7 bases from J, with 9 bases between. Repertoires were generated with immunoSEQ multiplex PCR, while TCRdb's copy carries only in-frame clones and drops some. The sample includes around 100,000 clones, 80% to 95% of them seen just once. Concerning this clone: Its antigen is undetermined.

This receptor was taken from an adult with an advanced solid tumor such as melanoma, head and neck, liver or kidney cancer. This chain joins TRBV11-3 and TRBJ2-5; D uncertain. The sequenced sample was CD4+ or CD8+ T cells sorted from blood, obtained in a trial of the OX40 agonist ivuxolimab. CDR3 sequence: CASSLDLRGTQYF. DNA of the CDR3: TGTGCCAGCAGCTTAGACCTTCGTGGGACCCAGTACTTC.